This entry describes one T cell receptor beta chain. Cohorts were assigned according to the clinical history that participants reported. Recovery meant two consecutive negative NP/OP PCR tests, professional clearance, or resolved symptoms. This specimen comes from a study of blood T cell repertoires in COVID-19. Study details: Nucleic acid was either cDNA or gDNA, and it came from T cells, B-cell-depleted T cells, or PBMCs.

This CDR3 is 14 amino acids long. Germline V gives CDR1 SGHTA, CDR2 FQGTGA. Germline trimming cut 5 bases from V and 7 bases from J; bases unmatched to any gene: 5. How the authors handled the data: Cell counts per sample came from amplifying reference gene primers. Measured with immunoSEQ multiplex PCR; TCRdb has only the in-frame clones, and not every one. V, J and clone size are those of that table, while D and trimming were read from the DNA. Of 150,000 or so clones in the sample, 78% were seen once. J is TRBJ1-6 and V is TRBV7-3; 7 nucleotides align to TRBD1. The material sequenced was PBMCs or T cells enriched from blood (not recorded which). The clonotype comes from a woman aged 45-59 years who had recovered from COVID-19. The CDR3 DNA is TGTGCCAGCAGCCCCCGGGACAGAAATTCACCCCTCCACTTT. This codes for CASSPRDRNSPLHF.